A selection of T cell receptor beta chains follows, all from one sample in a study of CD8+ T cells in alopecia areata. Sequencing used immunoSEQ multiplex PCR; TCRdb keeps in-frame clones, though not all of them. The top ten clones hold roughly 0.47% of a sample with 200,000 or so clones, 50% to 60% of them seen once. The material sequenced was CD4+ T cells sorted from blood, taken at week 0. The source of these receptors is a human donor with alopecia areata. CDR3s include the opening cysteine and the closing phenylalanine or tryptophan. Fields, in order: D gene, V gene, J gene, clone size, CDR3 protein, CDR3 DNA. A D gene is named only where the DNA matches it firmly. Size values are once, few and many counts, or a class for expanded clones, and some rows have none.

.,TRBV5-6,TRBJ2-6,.,CASSVGYSGANVLTF,TGTGCCAGCAGCGTAGGGTACTCTGGGGCCAACGTCCTGACTTTC
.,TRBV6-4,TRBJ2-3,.,CASSDLPRDTQYF,TGTGCCAGCAGTGACCTGCCTAGGGATACGCAGTATTTT
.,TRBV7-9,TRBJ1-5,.,CASSFLGDQPQHF,TGTGCCAGCAGCTTTCTGGGGGATCAGCCCCAGCATTTT
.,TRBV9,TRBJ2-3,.,CASSVDLGDTQYF,TGTGCCAGCAGCGTAGATCTAGGGGATACGCAGTATTTT
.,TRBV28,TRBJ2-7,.,CASSQQEVGEQYF,TGTGCCAGCAGTCAGCAGGAGGTTGGCGAGCAGTACTTC
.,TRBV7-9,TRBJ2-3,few,CASTPYTDTQYF,TGTGCCAGCACCCCCTACACAGATACGCAGTATTTT
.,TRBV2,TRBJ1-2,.,CASSEGRNYGYTF,TGTGCCAGCAGTGAGGGCAGGAACTATGGCTACACCTTC
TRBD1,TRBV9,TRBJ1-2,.,CASSGGQVKFYGYTF,TGTGCCAGCAGCGGGGGACAGGTAAAATTCTATGGCTACACCTTC
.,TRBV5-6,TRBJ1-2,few,CASSSAPGHNYGYTF,TGTGCCAGCAGCTCCGCTCCGGGACATAACTATGGCTACACCTTC
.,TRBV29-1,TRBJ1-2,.,CSVGRINYGYTF,TGCAGCGTTGGGCGGATTAACTATGGCTACACCTTC
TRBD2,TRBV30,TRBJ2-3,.,CAWSPSGGYTDTQYF,TGTGCCTGGTCCCCTAGCGGGGGCTACACAGATACGCAGTATTTT
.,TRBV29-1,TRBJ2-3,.,CSVEGGTDTQYF,TGCAGCGTTGAAGGGGGCACGGATACGCAGTATTTT
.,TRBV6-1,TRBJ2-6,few,CASTRAAGANVLTF,TGTGCCAGCACCCGGGCGGCTGGGGCCAACGTCCTGACTTTC
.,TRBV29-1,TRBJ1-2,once,CSVVTGYRGYTF,TGCAGCGTTGTCACAGGGTACCGTGGCTACACCTTC
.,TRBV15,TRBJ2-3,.,CATSKGDILTLMDTQYF,TGTGCCACCAGTAAAGGTGACATACTAACTTTGATGGATACGCAGTATTTT
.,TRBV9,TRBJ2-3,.,CASSVIGRLGADTQYF,TGTGCCAGCAGCGTAATAGGGCGACTGGGGGCAGATACGCAGTATTTT
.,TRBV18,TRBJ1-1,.,CASSPGGAQNTEAFF,TGTGCCAGCTCACCCGGAGGGGCTCAGAACACTGAAGCTTTCTTT
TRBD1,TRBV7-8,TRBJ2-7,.,CASSLVRDRASYEQYF,TGTGCCAGCAGCTTAGTAAGGGACAGGGCATCCTACGAGCAGTACTTC
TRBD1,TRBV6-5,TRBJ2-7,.,CASRRDRDYEQYF,TGTGCCAGCAGGAGGGACAGAGACTACGAGCAGTACTTC
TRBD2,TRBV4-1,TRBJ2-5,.,CASSPGTSGAKETQYF,TGTGCCAGCAGCCCCGGGACTAGCGGGGCAAAAGAGACCCAGTACTTC
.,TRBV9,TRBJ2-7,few,CASSVVRVGEQYF,TGTGCCAGCAGCGTAGTAAGGGTCGGCGAGCAGTACTTC
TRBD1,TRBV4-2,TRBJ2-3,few,CASSQDRDRGLKGDTQYF,TGTGCCAGCAGCCAGGACCGGGACAGGGGGCTGAAGGGGGATACGCAGTATTTT
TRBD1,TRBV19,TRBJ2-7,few,CASSAWDSNPPYEQYF,TGTGCCAGTAGTGCCTGGGACAGCAACCCACCCTACGAGCAGTACTTC
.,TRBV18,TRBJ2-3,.,CASSPGQSEDTQYF,TGTGCCAGCTCACCTGGGCAGTCGGAAGATACGCAGTATTTT
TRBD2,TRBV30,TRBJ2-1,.,CAWLRLAGGDEQFF,TGTGCCTGGCTGCGACTAGCGGGTGGGGATGAGCAGTTCTTC
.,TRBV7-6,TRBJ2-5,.,CASSPQTAGPGTQYF,TGTGCCAGCAGCCCCCAGACCGCGGGGCCGGGGACCCAGTACTTC
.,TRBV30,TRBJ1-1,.,CAWSVKTRNTEAFF,TGTGCCTGGAGTGTAAAGACTCGGAACACTGAAGCTTTCTTT
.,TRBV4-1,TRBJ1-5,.,CASSAGRVYEYNQPQHF,TGCGCCAGCTCAGCAGGCAGAGTGTACGAGTACAATCAGCCCCAGCATTTT